Each of the 3 T cell receptor beta chains below was sequenced from the same sample in a study of blood T cell repertoires in COVID-19. Clones were sequenced by immunoSEQ multiplex PCR, and TCRdb holds only the in-frame ones, with some missing. This sample yields roughly 250,000 clones, of which about 90% are seen a single time; 1.5% to 2% belongs to the top ten. Sequenced sample: PBMCs or T cells enriched from blood (not recorded which). All receptors come from a woman aged 18-35 years who had recovered from COVID-19.

This chain links TRBV18 with TRBJ1-2, with D possibly matching TRBD1 (5 bases). The CDR3 has 15 residues. V was clipped by 3 bases and J by 0 bases, with 11 bases between them. CDR1 is KGHSH, CDR2 LQKENI, per germline. The CDR3 region has the DNA TGTGCCAGCTCACCCTCAGGACACTCTAACTATGGCTACACCTTC. Its protein is CASSPSGHSNYGYTF.

The chain carries TRBV25-1 and TRBJ2-7; no clear D. CDR3 length: 11 amino acids. V gave up 6 bases and J gave up 2 bases, with 5 bases separating them. CDR1 and CDR2 (germline): MGHDK, SYGVNS. CDR3 sequence: CASRTTYEQYF. The CDR3 nucleotides read TGTGCCAGCAGGACAACCTACGAGCAGTACTTC.

This chain uses TRBV5-1 with TRBJ1-1; D not resolved. Germline lookup yields CDR1 SGHRS and CDR2 YFSETQ. The CDR3 sequence is 13 residues long. V was shortened by 7 bases and J by 0 bases, with 10 bases between the two germline ends. DNA for the CDR3: TGCGCCAGCGCGACCGGGGTGAACACTGAAGCTTTCTTT. This sequence encodes CASATGVNTEAFF.